This T cell receptor (beta chain) was documented in a study of cytomegalovirus exposure and HLA in healthy donors listed by TCRdb under 2017. For the wider study: The roughly 670 repertoires of the first cohort and the roughly 110 validation repertoires were produced on the same platform, according to a later analysis. The study combined high-throughput TCR immunosequencing, statistical association of individual TCRs with disease status, and machine learning to predict cytomegalovirus infection status. Besides the first cohort of approximately 670 subjects, a separate validation cohort made up of some 110 different subjects was used. The aim of the study was to test whether cataloging public T cell receptors could identify signatures of past pathogen exposure.

The method was the immunoSEQ multiplex PCR assay. The source study handled its data this way. A statistical classification framework was built to diagnose cytomegalovirus status from the catalog of TCR beta chain sequences. Held by TCRdb, this immuneACCESS table contains in-frame sequences only and omits some clones. Under half of the omission traces to an unresolved V gene where checked; the cause of the rest is unknown. V and J calls and clone size are given by that table; D and trimming were obtained from the DNA. Counted in this sample were 100,000 to 150,000 clones; over 85% of them appeared once. Of the sample, roughly 2% falls within the top ten clones. V drops 5 bases and J drops 3 bases, leaving 14 bases in between. The CDR3 contains 15 residues, cysteine and phenylalanine counted. Only the CDR3 portion is preserved as DNA: 45 bases, with reading frame beginning at the first base. From a lookup of the germline V gene, CDR1 and CDR2 are LGHNT and FRNRAP.

Worth noting for this clone: Its binding antigen is unknown. Base qualities are not at hand, and no much larger clone is one base apart.

The donors belonged to the validation cohort of about 130 subjects, which was separate from the roughly 700-subject first cohort. The research as a whole found: The study listed approximately 160 TCR beta chains as associated with cytomegalovirus. A later analysis had no HLA typing for the validation cohort, so co-occurrence there was scored across all 120 or so repertoires. Cytomegalovirus status was reported to be diagnosed by the classifier with high specificity and sensitivity in both the original and validation cohorts. It was suggested by the authors that the approach could potentially be generalized to other disease states and immunological phenotypes. In vitro tests confirmed that a few of the cytomegalovirus-associated TCR beta chains recognize cytomegalovirus antigens. Most TCR sequences were observed very rarely across donors, whereas some public TCRs were present in many individuals. In a later analysis, TCRs clustered in the first cohort were found to also tend to co-occur in the roughly 110 validation repertoires, with 90% to 95% of cluster scores above 0.

This TCR was sampled from a woman under 30 in good health and CMV-seronegative. The sample was PBMCs. The chain uses TRBV12-5 and TRBJ1-5, and perhaps TRBD1 as D gene, on 5 matching bases. Read as DNA, the sequence is TGTGCTAGTGGTCAACCTCAGGGCCCCAATCAGCCCCAGCATTTT. Its protein is CASGQPQGPNQPQHF.